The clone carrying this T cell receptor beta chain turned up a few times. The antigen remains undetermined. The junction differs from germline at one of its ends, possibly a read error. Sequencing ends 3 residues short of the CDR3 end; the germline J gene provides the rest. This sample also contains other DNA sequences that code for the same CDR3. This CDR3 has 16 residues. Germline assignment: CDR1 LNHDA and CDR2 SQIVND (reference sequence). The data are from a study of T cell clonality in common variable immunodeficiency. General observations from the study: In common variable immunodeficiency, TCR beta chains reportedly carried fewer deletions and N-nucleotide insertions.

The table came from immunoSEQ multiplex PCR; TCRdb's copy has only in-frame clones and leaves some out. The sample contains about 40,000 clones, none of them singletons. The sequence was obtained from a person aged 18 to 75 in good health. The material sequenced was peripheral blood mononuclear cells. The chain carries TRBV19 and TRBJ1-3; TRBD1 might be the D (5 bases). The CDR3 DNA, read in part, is TGTGCCAGTAGTAACCAACAGGTTACTACTGGAAACACA. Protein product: CASSNQQVTTGNT. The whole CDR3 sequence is CASSNQQVTTGNTIYF.